This TCR beta chain was sequenced for a study of beta chain features in type 1 diabetes (dated by TCRdb to the late 2010s). Some background on the complete study: Mean age, gender distribution, total cell number and subset yield were not different between patients and healthy donors. Regulatory and stem cell-like memory subsets were obtained from only 8 patients and about 8 healthy donors, while naive and central memory subsets were obtained from all 28 donors. A total of 107,917,701 sorted cells were examined across all samples, and the number of cells per subset was strongly correlated with RNA yield. In the study, recently diagnosed type 1 diabetes patients and matched healthy donors were compared on the TCRB repertoires of their sorted circulating CD4+ T cell subsets. The study at large found these results: At VDJ recombination sites, patients with type 1 diabetes made fewer insertions and deleted more nucleotides, a pattern implying thymic rearrangement abnormalities. Type 1 diabetes patients showed a moderate but significant shortening of TCRB CDR3 length in all four CD4+ subsets. HLA sub-analyses involved small numbers of individuals, so any influence of HLA type on TCRB rearrangement remained unresolved. Naive, central memory and regulatory TCRB repertoires appeared more similar among patients than among healthy donors. Shorter templates might be favored by PCR, yet because patient and control samples were amplified and corrected together, any such skew would affect both groups equally. Because cDNA was sequenced instead of genomic DNA, highly expressing activated cells could be over-represented, though the groups showed no difference in activation or CD3 levels.

To note about this clone: Its antigen is still unknown. No base qualities exist here, and no much larger clone lies one base off it.

Each donor gave one peripheral blood draw, averaging approximately 0.11 L, which was collected into heparinised tubes. A BD FACSAria II and a panel including CD45RO, CCR7, CD25, CD127, CD95 and CD27 were used to sort naive, central memory, regulatory and stem cell-like memory CD4+ T cells. Every sorted population had a purity above 95%. PBMCs were separated immediately by Lymphoprep density gradient centrifugation and were stained directly, without being cultured. So that batch effects would be minimized, each experiment stained and sorted samples in pairs, pairing one healthy donor with one patient. From the cysteine through the phenylalanine, the CDR3 covers 16 amino acids. Only the CDR3 DNA stays, 48 bases, in frame from base 1. From a lookup of the germline V gene (reference sequence), CDR1 and CDR2 are SGHNT and YYREEE. V is clipped by 4 bases and J by 4 bases, and the sequence between their germline boundaries is 19 bases long.

The High Capacity cDNA Reverse Transcription Kit was used to reverse transcribe all of the isolated RNA, meaning that expressed TCRB transcripts were what got sequenced. Naive, central memory and regulatory T cell samples underwent deep immunoSEQ sequencing, averaging approximately 3.5 million total reads per sample. Sorted cells were lysed in RLT buffer, and RNA was extracted using DNase-treated RNeasy Micro or Mini kits according to cell number. Each cell subset was processed separately to prevent cross-contamination, with patient and healthy donor samples processed together. TCRB sequences were amplified from cDNA with the immunoSEQ multiplex PCR, producing 87-bp fragments spanning the CDR3 region. Amplicons were sequenced on the Illumina HiSeq platform. Regarding the original processing steps: PCR bias was computationally corrected using synthetic template baselines, reads within Hamming distance 2 were collapsed, and singletons that could not be merged were discarded. Reads were aligned against IMGT so that V, D and J genes, CDR3 length and insertions or deletions at six rearrangement sites could be assigned. Clonotype counts were normalized to sorted cell number within each subset before computing true diversity and Gini coefficients with the tcR R package. The overlap coefficient, calculated on TCRB nucleotide sequences, was used to quantify repertoire sharing. Out-of-frame TCRB sequences from naive cells were analyzed to stand in for the pre-selection repertoire. TCRdb's version of the immuneACCESS table is confined to in-frame rearrangements and falls short of the full clone set. An unresolved V gene accounts for under half of the shortfall where checked; the remainder is of unknown origin. Clonal size and the V and J genes are those of that table, whereas D and trimming came from the DNA. This sample gives roughly 500,000 clones in total; roughly an eighth of them show up just once. 0.046% of the sample lies in the top ten.

The chain is made from TRBV5-4 and TRBJ2-3; TRBD2 is a weak D gene call, 5 bases matching. The sample taken for sequencing was naive CD4+ T cells from blood. The cell subset or site label here, explained by the study, means: true naive CD4+ T cells. The clonotype comes from a woman between 18 and 30 years old in good health. The CDR3 here reads CASSPSRGSPADTQYF. The DNA sequence is TGTGCCAGCAGCCCAAGCCGGGGTTCCCCCGCAGATACGCAGTATTTT.